These 28 T cell receptor beta chains were sequenced from one sample in a study of CD8+ T cells in alopecia areata. The treatment is: oral pan-JAK inhibitor, 5-10 mg twice daily. Extracted RNA was reverse transcribed into cDNA, the sequencing template. Data came from immunoSEQ multiplex PCR; TCRdb stores just in-frame clones and leaves some out. The sample includes fewer than 250,000 clones, under 40% of them seen just once. The input for sequencing was CD4+ T cells sorted from blood, taken between weeks 30 and 35, from a patient treated with tofacitinib. The receptors originated from a human donor with alopecia areata.

The V and J genes are TRBV29-1 and TRBJ1-1; TRBD1 matches at 7 bases. Trimming cost V 7 bases and J 2 bases; bases outside gene matches: 4. This CDR3 has 12 residues. Germline CDR1 reads SQVTM; CDR2 reads ANQGSEA. The CDR3 DNA sequence: TGCAGCGCGTGGGACAGAAACACTGAAGCTTTCTTT. It specifies CSAWDRNTEAFF.

This clone was seen a few times. The chain recombines TRBV18 with TRBJ2-3; D call uncertain. V lost 4 bases and J lost 5, with 19 bases in between. The CDR3 consists of 16 residues. CDR1 and CDR2 from the germline V gene are KGHSH and LQKENI. The CDR3 nucleotides are TGTGCCAGCTCACTCGTGTCCAGACCCGTGAGAGATACGCAGTATTTT. This translates into CASSLVSRPVRDTQYF. The complete variable domain, with remaining parts taken from reference TRBV18 and TRBJ2-3, reads NAGVMQNPRHLVRRRGQEARLRCSPMKGHSHVYWYRQLPEEGLKFMVYLQKENIIDESGMPKERFSAEFPKEGPSILRIQQVVRGDSAAYFCASSLVSRPVRDTQYFGPGTRLTVL.

This rearrangement joins TRBV9 to TRBJ1-3; 8 bases match TRBD1. Germline V CDR1 and CDR2: SGDLS, YYNGEE. V dropped 7 bases and J dropped 0; count of bases not matched to a gene: 3. This CDR3 is 14 amino acids long. The CDR3 sequence: CASGTGFSGNTIYF. CDR3 in DNA: TGTGCCAGCGGGACAGGATTCTCTGGAAACACCATATATTTT.

The V gene is TRBV29-1, the J gene TRBJ1-2; D might be TRBD1 (5 bases). The CDR3 is made up of 13 amino acids. Between the trimmed V and J ends, which lost 0 bases and 8 bases, there was a span of 13 bases. CDR1 SQVTM and CDR2 ANQGSEA come from the germline V gene. The CDR3 sequence: CSVEEDIRGGYTF. In nucleotides, the CDR3 is TGCAGCGTTGAAGAGGACATAAGAGGAGGCTACACCTTC. The full variable domain, completed using reference TRBV29-1 and TRBJ1-2, is SAVISQKPSRDICQRGTSLTIQCQVDSQVTMMFWYRQQPGQSLTLIATANQGSEATYESGFVIDKFPISRPNLTFSTLTVSNMSPEDSSIYLCSVEEDIRGGYTFGSGTRLTVV.

The gene calls are TRBV9 and TRBJ1-2; D gene uncertain. CDR3 length: 14 amino acids. V lost 0 bases to trimming and J lost 5 bases, with 11 bases between them. The germline V gene has CDR1 SGDLS and CDR2 YYNGEE. The CDR3 region is CASSVVVALYGYTF. CDR3 sequence (DNA): TGTGCCAGCAGCGTAGTCGTGGCTTTGTATGGCTACACCTTC.

The chain employs TRBV5-1 and TRBJ2-3, with 15 bases identical to TRBD2. Germline CDR1 reads SGHRS; CDR2 reads YFSETQ. The CDR3 covers 15 residues. Trimming removed 4 bases from V and 6 bases from J; junction bases left unmatched: 3. CDR3 amino acids: CASSGTSGGMDTQYF. As DNA, the CDR3 is TGCGCCAGCAGCGGGACTAGCGGGGGGATGGATACGCAGTATTTT.

The V gene is TRBV29-1, the J gene TRBJ1-1, with D uncertain. Per the germline V gene, CDR1 is SQVTM and CDR2 is ANQGSEA. V lost 6 bases to trimming and J lost 5 bases, with 22 bases between them. The CDR3 totals 15 residues. CDR3 residues: CSVGRQEKGGTEAFF. In DNA, the CDR3 is TGCAGCGTGGGGAGGCAGGAAAAGGGAGGGACTGAAGCTTTCTTT.

This clone was observed once. This sample also contains other DNA sequences that code for the same CDR3. The gene calls are TRBV30 and TRBJ1-2; D gene ambiguous. The CDR3 consists of 13 residues. The germline CDR1 and CDR2 sequences are GTSNPN and SVGIG (reference sequence). V lost 0 bases to trimming and J lost 2 bases, with 7 bases between them. The CDR3 nucleotides read TGTGCCTGGAGTGTGTCGGGGAACTATGGCTACACCTTC. As protein: CAWSVSGNYGYTF.

This clone was detected ten times or more. The sample carries other DNA sequences with the same CDR3. The chain uses TRBV29-1 and TRBJ2-7; 8 bases map to TRBD2. Unmatched junction bases numbered 1, after V lost 3 bases and J lost 0 bases. The V gene's germline CDR1 is SQVTM and CDR2 ANQGSEA. This CDR3 contains 13 residues. CDR3 protein: CSVDSGGSYEQYF. CDR3 in DNA: TGCAGCGTTGACAGCGGGGGCTCCTACGAGCAGTACTTC.

This clone was seen more than once but under ten times. J is TRBJ2-4 and V is TRBV2, with D hard to call. The CDR3 has 12 amino acids. The V gene lost 6 bases and the J gene lost 3 bases, with 6 bases spanning the gap. Germline lookup yields CDR1 SNHLY and CDR2 FYNNEI. Here the CDR3 reads CASRLGKNIQYF. In nucleotides, the CDR3 is TGTGCCAGCAGGTTAGGCAAAAACATTCAGTACTTC.

This clone was detected once. At one end, the junction sequence differs from germline, possibly due to a read error. V gene TRBV30 combines with J gene TRBJ2-5; D possibly corresponds to TRBD1 (6 bases). The length of the CDR3 is 11 residues. Germline CDR1 GTSNPN, CDR2 SVGIG (reference sequence). The CDR3 sequence is CAWGGQGTQYF. The CDR3 nucleotides read TGTGCCTGGGGGGGACAAGGGACCCAGTACTTC.

The genes are TRBV29-1 and TRBJ2-7, with 7 bases lining up with TRBD2. V trimming: 3 bases; J trimming: 0 bases; junction bases outside the gene matches: 2. CDR3 length: 13 amino acids. Looked up from germline, CDR1 is SQVTM and CDR2 is ANQGSEA. CDR3 sequence: CSVDGGGSYEQYF. DNA for the CDR3: TGCAGCGTTGATGGCGGGGGCTCCTACGAGCAGTACTTC.

This clone was observed a handful of times. The chain has TRBV7-9 and TRBJ2-7; D gene unclear. Per the germline V gene, CDR1 is SEHNR and CDR2 is FQNEAQ (reference sequence). The CDR3 has 12 amino acids. Between the trimmed V and J ends, which lost 5 bases and 3 bases, there was a span of 8 bases. The CDR3 protein is CASSLRHYEQYF. Written as DNA, the CDR3 is TGTGCCAGCAGCCTCCGCCACTACGAGCAGTACTTC. Complete variable domain (other parts from reference TRBV7-9 and TRBJ2-7): DTGVSQNPRHKITKRGQNVTFRCDPISEHNRLYWYRQTLGQGPEFLTYFQNEAQLEKSRLLSDRFSAERPKGSFSTLEIQRTEQGDSAMYLCASSLRHYEQYFGPGTRLTVT.

This clone was seen only a few times. The J gene is TRBJ1-1, the V gene TRBV5-1, with 7 positions matching TRBD1. Germline V gene data show CDR1 as SGHRS and CDR2 as YFSETQ. The CDR3 loop spans 11 amino acids. Trimming took 4 bases from V and 7 from J; bases not matched to a gene: 1. DNA for the CDR3: TGCGCCAGCAGCGGGGACAGTGAAGCTTTCTTT. Its translation is CASSGDSEAFF.

This sequence joins TRBV5-1 and TRBJ2-2; 8 bases are shared with TRBD1. V shed 2 bases, J shed 3 bases, and the junction held 3 bases outside the gene matches. Germline CDR1 and CDR2: SGHRS and YFSETQ. The CDR3 spans 15 residues. DNA of the CDR3: TGCGCCAGCAGCTTCAGGGGGCCGGACACCGGGGAGCTGTTTTTT. It specifies CASSFRGPDTGELFF.

The chain couples TRBV18 to TRBJ2-1; 9 bases fit TRBD1. This CDR3 spans 20 amino acids. CDR1 and CDR2 from the germline V gene are KGHSH and LQKENI. The V gene end was trimmed by 1 base and the J gene end by 0 bases; junction bases not matched to a gene: 13. In DNA, the CDR3 is TGTGCCAGCTCACCACAGGGGACAGGGACAACGCGAAGCTCCTACAATGAGCAGTTCTTC. It yields the protein CASSPQGTGTTRSSYNEQFF.

This chain uses TRBV5-1 with TRBJ2-2, with 11 bases matching TRBD1. The V and J ends lost 4 bases and 6 bases, in that order; junction bases with no gene match: 5. Germline assignment: CDR1 SGHRS and CDR2 YFSETQ. The CDR3 is 15 residues long. DNA of the CDR3: TGCGCCAGCAGCCCCGGACAGGGGGCGGCCGGGGAGCTGTTTTTT. Translation: CASSPGQGAAGELFF.

This clone was seen more than once but under ten times. This same CDR3 is encoded by further DNA sequences in the sample. This chain links TRBV29-1 with TRBJ1-1, with D tentatively TRBD1 (6 bases). Per germline, CDR1 SQVTM and CDR2 ANQGSEA. V was cut by 7 bases and J by 0 bases, with 9 bases left in between. The CDR3 length is 12 residues. CDR3 bases: TGCAGCGGTGGACAGATGAACACTGAAGCTTTCTTT. Amino acids: CSGGQMNTEAFF.

The rearrangement joins TRBV9 to TRBJ2-1; 10 nucleotides match TRBD2. From germline, CDR1 is SGDLS and CDR2 YYNGEE. There are 15 residues in the CDR3. V gave up 0 bases and J gave up 9 bases; unmatched junction bases: 6. The CDR3 DNA sequence: TGTGCCAGCAGCGTAGTGGCTAGCGGGGGTGTTGAGCAGTTCTTC. Protein product: CASSVVASGGVEQFF.

This clone was recorded many times. The V call is TRBV20-1, the J call TRBJ1-2; the D is unclear. The V gene's germline CDR1 is DFQATT and CDR2 SNEGSKA (reference sequence). The CDR3 has 11 residues. Trimming pared 8 bases from V and 3 bases from J, leaving 10 bases between. CDR3 protein: CSPITDYGYTF. In DNA, the CDR3 is TGCAGTCCTATAACAGACTATGGCTACACCTTC.

The rearrangement links TRBV5-4 to TRBJ1-4; no clear D gene. CDR3 length: 12 residues. Germline assignment: CDR1 SGHNT and CDR2 YYREEE (reference sequence). Trimming pared 0 bases from V and 8 bases from J, leaving 5 bases between. Here the CDR3 reads CASSLGNEKLFF. Written as DNA, the CDR3 is TGTGCCAGCAGCTTGGGCAACGAAAAACTGTTTTTT.

This clone has more than one count but fewer than ten. The V call is TRBV7-2, the J call TRBJ2-3; D is possibly TRBD2 (5 bases). The germline CDR1 and CDR2 sequences are SGHTA and FQGNSA. The CDR3 has 13 amino acids. Trimming cost V 2 bases and J 6 bases, with 9 bases left between them. The CDR3 DNA is TGTGCCAGCAGCTTAAGGACTTGGGATACGCAGTATTTT. Its protein is CASSLRTWDTQYF.

The table lists this clone with many counts. The rearrangement links TRBV2 to TRBJ1-2; no firm D call. Germline assignment: CDR1 SNHLY and CDR2 FYNNEI. The CDR3 consists of 12 residues. The V end was cut by 2 bases, the J end by 4 bases, with 5 bases between. CDR3 residues: CASSESTYGYTF. The CDR3 bases are TGTGCCAGCAGTGAAAGTACCTATGGCTACACCTTC. Filled out from reference TRBV2 and TRBJ1-2, the complete variable domain reads EPEVTQTPSHQVTQMGQEVILRCVPISNHLYFYWYRQILGQKVEFLVSFYNNEISEKSEIFDDQFSVERPDGSNFTLKIRSTKLEDSAMYFCASSESTYGYTFGSGTRLTVV.

This rearrangement joins TRBV7-3 to TRBJ1-1; D is undetermined. V was pared by 1 base and J by 1 base, with 10 bases between. The CDR3 consists of 15 residues. In germline, CDR1 is SGHTA, CDR2 FQGTGA. The CDR3 loop is CASSLKGWGNTEAFF. For the CDR3, the DNA is TGTGCCAGCAGCTTAAAGGGCTGGGGGAACACTGAAGCTTTCTTT.

This clone appeared a few times. This rearrangement joins TRBV2 to TRBJ2-1, with D tentatively TRBD2 (6 bases). V lost 6 bases and J 10 bases, leaving 10 bases between the germline ends. This CDR3 is 11 amino acids long. The germline V gene has CDR1 SNHLY and CDR2 FYNNEI. In nucleotides, the CDR3 is TGTGCCAGCAGAGTAGCGGTGGAGCAGTTCTTC. This sequence encodes CASRVAVEQFF. Variable domain in full (rest from reference TRBV2 and TRBJ2-1): EPEVTQTPSHQVTQMGQEVILRCVPISNHLYFYWYRQILGQKVEFLVSFYNNEISEKSEIFDDQFSVERPDGSNFTLKIRSTKLEDSAMYFCASRVAVEQFFGPGTRLTVL.

CDR3 sequence reads: CASSKSRYSTDTQYF. CDR3 bases: TGTGCCAGCAGCAAATCCAGGTACAGCACAGATACGCAGTATTTT. J is TRBJ2-3 and V is TRBV21-1; TRBD1 is the table's D call and was not checked against the DNA. TRBV21-1 is reported as a pseudogene. The CDR3 is 15 amino acids.

The chain combines TRBV28 with TRBJ2-4, with D maybe TRBD1 (6 bases). V was trimmed by 7 bases and J by 2 bases, leaving 18 bases between them. The CDR3 consists of 16 residues. Per germline, CDR1 MDHEN and CDR2 SYDVKM. CDR3: CASTSRQVGSKNIQYF. CDR3 bases: TGTGCCAGCACTTCAAGACAGGTGGGATCCAAAAACATTCAGTACTTC.

This clone has just a few counts. CDR3 coding DNA: TGTGCCAGCAGCTTAGGGACATCGGGCAATCAGCCCCAGCATTTT. It encodes CASSLGTSGNQPQHF. The rearrangement joins TRBV7-9 to TRBJ1-5; TRBD1 is a possible D gene (5 bases). The germline V and J ends were trimmed by 1 base and 2 bases, with 9 bases remaining between them. CDR3 length: 15 residues. In germline, CDR1 is SEHNR, CDR2 FQNEAQ (reference sequence). Using reference TRBV7-9 and TRBJ1-5 for the parts outside the CDR3, the full variable domain is DTGVSQNPRHKITKRGQNVTFRCDPISEHNRLYWYRQTLGQGPEFLTYFQNEAQLEKSRLLSDRFSAERPKGSFSTLEIQRTEQGDSAMYLCASSLGTSGNQPQHFGDGTRLSIL.